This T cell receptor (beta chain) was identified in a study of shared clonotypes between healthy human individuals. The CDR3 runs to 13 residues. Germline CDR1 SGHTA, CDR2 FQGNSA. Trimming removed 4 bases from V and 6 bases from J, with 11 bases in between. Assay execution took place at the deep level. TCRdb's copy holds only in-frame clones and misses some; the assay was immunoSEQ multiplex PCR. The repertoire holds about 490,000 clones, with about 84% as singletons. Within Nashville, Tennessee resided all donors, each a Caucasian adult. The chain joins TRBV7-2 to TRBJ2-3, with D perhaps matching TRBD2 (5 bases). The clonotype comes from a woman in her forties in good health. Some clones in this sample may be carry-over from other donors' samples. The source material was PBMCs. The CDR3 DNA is TGTGCCAGCAGCTACCGGGGTCGCGATACGCAGTATTTT. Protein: CASSYRGRDTQYF.